This T cell receptor beta chain stems from a study of blood T cell repertoires in COVID-19. Profiling relied on immunoSEQ multiplex PCR, and the TCRdb table lists in-frame clones only, not all of them. Among around 42,000 clones listed, about 85% were seen once. Germline CDR1 and CDR2: ENHRY and SYGVKD. This CDR3 has 13 residues. V shed 0 bases, J shed 8 bases, and the junction held 0 bases outside the gene matches. The source material was peripheral blood. V is TRBV10-3 and J is TRBJ2-1; 8 bases are shared with TRBD1. The sequence was obtained from a human donor in a cohort sampled during active COVID-19. CDR3 region: CAISESTGDEQFF. Written as DNA, the CDR3 is TGTGCCATCAGTGAGTCGACAGGGGATGAGCAGTTCTTC.